Listed here are 26 T cell receptor beta chains from one sample, sequenced in a study of technical replicates of blood from several donors. Profiling relied on immunoSEQ multiplex PCR, and the TCRdb table lists in-frame clones only, not all of them. Of over 50,000 clones listed, 80% to 95% are singletons. Sequencing was carried out using PBMCs. Receptors originate from a human donor in good health. Some clones in this sample may be carry-over from other donors' samples.

This clone showed up just a few times. The rearrangement links TRBV5-1 to TRBJ1-1; TRBD1 matches at 10 bases. V shed 0 bases, J shed 6 bases, and the junction held 2 bases outside the gene matches. The germline V gene has CDR1 SGHRS and CDR2 YFSETQ. CDR3 length: 14 amino acids. The CDR3 spells CASSLAGTGAEAFF. The CDR3 DNA follows: TGCGCCAGCAGCTTGGCCGGGACAGGGGCTGAAGCTTTCTTT.

CDR3 loop: CASSLGDRRNYGYTF. The CDR3 DNA reads as TGCGCCAGCAGCTTGGGCGACAGGAGAAACTATGGCTACACCTTC. The chain couples TRBV5-1 to TRBJ1-2, with D possibly being TRBD1 (6 bases). Germline CDR1 and CDR2: SGHRS and YFSETQ. Between the trimmed V and J ends, which lost 0 bases and 2 bases, there was a span of 11 bases. The CDR3 extends over 15 amino acids.

The chain carries TRBV9 and TRBJ2-7; 7 positions match TRBD2. Germline V lookup: CDR1 SGDLS, CDR2 YYNGEE. The V and J ends lost 2 bases and 6 bases, in that order; junction bases with no gene match: 5. The CDR3 covers 13 residues. The CDR3 is CASSVMGGSEQYF. CDR3 nucleotides: TGTGCCAGCAGCGTGATGGGAGGGAGCGAGCAGTACTTC.

The chain links TRBV7-2 to TRBJ2-3; TRBD2 might be the D (6 bases). The V gene's germline CDR1 is SGHTA and CDR2 FQGNSA. This CDR3 region has 15 residues. V dropped 4 bases and J dropped 6 bases, with 17 bases sitting between them. This chain's CDR3 is CASSSDRLVSDTQYF. For the CDR3, the DNA is TGTGCCAGCAGCTCAGACCGACTAGTCTCTGATACGCAGTATTTT.

This rearrangement joins TRBV7-9 to TRBJ2-1, with D possibly being TRBD2 (6 bases). The germline V gene encodes CDR1 SEHNR and CDR2 FQNEAQ (reference sequence). Trimming left V 6 bases short and J 0 bases short, with 18 bases between. The CDR3 covers 17 residues. DNA of the CDR3: TGTGCCAGCAGTCATAACATCTGGGGGGACTCCTACAATGAGCAGTTCTTC. This translates into CASSHNIWGDSYNEQFF.

The chain recombines TRBV2 with TRBJ2-2; D is possibly TRBD1 (6 bases). Trimming removed 5 bases from V and 6 bases from J, with 10 bases in between. CDR3 length: 13 amino acids. Germline CDR1 and CDR2: SNHLY and FYNNEI. The CDR3 DNA is TGTGCCAGCAGTCGCCAGGGGTCCGGGGAGCTGTTTTTT. Translation: CASSRQGSGELFF. Full variable domain (outside the CDR3, taken from reference TRBV2 and TRBJ2-2): EPEVTQTPSHQVTQMGQEVILRCVPISNHLYFYWYRQILGQKVEFLVSFYNNEISEKSEIFDDQFSVERPDGSNFTLKIRSTKLEDSAMYFCASSRQGSGELFFGEGSRLTVL.

V usage is TRBV5-1 and J usage is TRBJ2-5, with TRBD1 matching over 9 bases. CDR1 and CDR2 (germline): SGHRS, YFSETQ. The J segment lost 2 bases and the V segment lost 5 bases, leaving 7 bases of the junction unmatched. CDR3 length equals 15 residues. DNA of the CDR3: TGCGCCAGCAGGCCGACAGGGGGACTTCAAGAGACCCAGTACTTC. Protein: CASRPTGGLQETQYF.

The chain recombines TRBV5-6 with TRBJ2-7, with TRBD2 matching over 8 bases. V was clipped by 4 bases and J by 4 bases; unmatched bases: 1. The CDR3 length is 12 residues. The germline CDR1 and CDR2 sequences are SGHDT and YYEEEE. The CDR3 DNA reads as TGTGCCAGCAGCCCGGGGGGGTACGAGCAGTACTTC. This translates into CASSPGGYEQYF.

The V call is TRBV7-6, the J call TRBJ2-3; the match to TRBD2 covers 9 bases. With V trimmed by 2 bases and J by 2 bases, 8 bases remained unmatched. The CDR3 has 17 amino acids. The germline V gene has CDR1 SGHVS and CDR2 FNYEAQ. The CDR3 nucleotides are TGTGCCAGCAGCTTAAGGGGAGCGGGGGGATTCACAGATACGCAGTATTTT. It encodes CASSLRGAGGFTDTQYF. The full variable domain, with the rest looked up from reference TRBV7-6 and TRBJ2-3, is GAGVSQSPRYKVTKRGQDVALRCDPISGHVSLYWYRQALGQGPEFLTYFNYEAQQDKSGLPNDRFSAERPEGSISTLTIQRTEQRDSAMYRCASSLRGAGGFTDTQYFGPGTRLTVL.

The chain combines TRBV4-3 with TRBJ2-7; 7 bases agree with TRBD2. Germline V gene sequence: CDR1 LGHNA, CDR2 YSLEER. The CDR3 loop spans 15 amino acids. The trim removed 4 bases at V and 2 bases at J, leaving 8 bases unmatched. The CDR3 region is CASSPGTTSTYEQYF. DNA of the CDR3: TGCGCCAGCAGCCCCGGGACTACTTCCACCTACGAGCAGTACTTC.

The chain is built from TRBV18 and TRBJ1-2, with D possibly TRBD1 on 6 matching bases. The CDR3 totals 14 residues. The ends were cut back, 5 bases at V and 4 bases at J, with 14 bases in the middle. Germline V gene data show CDR1 as KGHSH and CDR2 as LQKENI. The CDR3 reads CASSNKDSRYGYTF. The CDR3 bases are TGTGCCAGCTCAAACAAGGACAGCCGCTATGGCTACACCTTC.

This chain uses TRBV6-5 with TRBJ2-5, with 7 nucleotides matching TRBD2. Germline V CDR1 and CDR2: MNHEY, SVGAGI. J gave up 6 bases and V 5 bases, and 9 bases lay outside the gene matches. The CDR3 runs 14 residues. The CDR3 bases are TGTGCCAGCAGTATGGGTGAGGGAGGGAAGACCCAGTACTTC. It encodes CASSMGEGGKTQYF.

The rearrangement joins TRBV6-5 to TRBJ1-2; 9 bases agree with TRBD1. The CDR3 runs 13 residues. CDR1 is MNHEY, CDR2 SVGAGI, per germline. J lost 6 bases, V lost 2 bases, and 1 base had no gene match. CDR3 protein: CASSYRTGDGYTF. For the CDR3, the DNA is TGTGCCAGCAGTTACCGGACAGGGGATGGCTACACCTTC.

V and J are TRBV7-2 and TRBJ2-7; D remains ambiguous. V was shortened by 0 bases and J by 0 bases, with 6 bases between the two germline ends. The CDR3 has 14 residues. The germline V gene encodes CDR1 SGHTA and CDR2 FQGNSA. CDR3 DNA sequence: TGTGCCAGCAGCTTAGCTCAGGCCTCCTACGAGCAGTACTTC. Translation: CASSLAQASYEQYF.

CDR3 coding DNA: TGTGCCAGCAGTTCGGGAGCGGTTGTAGATGAAAAACTGTTTTTT. Residues: CASSSGAVVDEKLFF. This chain uses TRBV2 with TRBJ1-4; D remains unclear. With 5 bases removed from V and 6 bases from J, the gap between germline ends came to 16 bases. Germline CDR1 is SNHLY and CDR2 is FYNNEI. The CDR3 length is 15 residues.

The chain recombines TRBV28 with TRBJ2-2; possible D gene TRBD2, 5 bases. The V end lost 11 bases, the J end lost 3 bases, and 19 bases lay between the germline ends. The CDR3 sequence is 15 residues long. Germline CDR1 reads MDHEN; CDR2 reads SYDVKM. The CDR3 nucleotides read TGTGCCTCCAAGGAGTCGGGGAGACACACCGGGGAGCTGTTTTTT. This codes for CASKESGRHTGELFF. The complete variable domain, with remaining parts taken from reference TRBV28 and TRBJ2-2, reads DVKVTQSSRYLVKRTGEKVFLECVQDMDHENMFWYRQDPGLGLRLIYFSYDVKMKEKGDIPEGYSVSREKKERFSLILESASTNQTSMYLCASKESGRHTGELFFGEGSRLTVL.

CDR3 sequence reads: CASSSQGADPGANVLTF. CDR3 bases: TGTGCCAGCAGCTCACAGGGGGCGGACCCTGGGGCCAACGTCCTGACTTTC. This chain joins TRBV7-8 and TRBJ2-6; the match to TRBD1 covers 9 bases. The CDR3 spans 17 residues. J was trimmed by 2 bases and V by 4 bases; bases with no gene match: 6. Germline V lookup: CDR1 SGHVS, CDR2 FQNEAQ.

The V call is TRBV11-3, the J call TRBJ2-3; TRBD1 is a possible D gene (6 bases). Trimming cost V 5 bases and J 5 bases, with 14 bases left between them. The germline V gene has CDR1 SGHNT and CDR2 YENEEA. The CDR3 length is 14 residues. CDR3 region: CASSLGGQRDTQYF. CDR3 coding DNA: TGTGCCAGCAGCCTTGGGGGACAAAGAGATACGCAGTATTTT.

The rearrangement uses TRBV28 and TRBJ2-1; 7 bases align to TRBD2. Germline V gene data show CDR1 as MDHEN and CDR2 as SYDVKM. V lost 0 bases, J lost 7 bases, and 6 bases stayed unmatched. There are 15 residues in the CDR3. The CDR3 region has the DNA TGTGCCAGCAGTTTATGGTCGAGTAGCGGGAATGAGCAGTTCTTC. Amino acids: CASSLWSSSGNEQFF.

The V call is TRBV4-3, the J call TRBJ2-2; the D gene is possibly TRBD2 (5 bases). Trimming pared 0 bases from V and 7 bases from J, leaving 9 bases between. The CDR3 runs 14 residues. CDR1 LGHNA and CDR2 YSLEER come from the germline V gene. The CDR3 reads CASSQDWTYGELFF. CDR3 in DNA: TGCGCCAGCAGCCAAGATTGGACTTACGGGGAGCTGTTTTTT.

This rearrangement joins TRBV11-3 to TRBJ2-3, with a tentative D call TRBD1 (6 bases). The CDR3 length is 14 residues. The V gene's germline CDR1 is SGHNT and CDR2 YENEEA. Trimming stripped 3 bases from V and 7 bases from J, with 14 bases between. CDR3 sequence reads: CASSLGRGLNTQYF. CDR3 coding DNA: TGTGCCAGCAGCTTGGGCAGGGGATTGAATACGCAGTATTTT.

This clone was observed once. This chain links TRBV30 with TRBJ2-3; 10 bases align to TRBD2. There are 14 residues in the CDR3. CDR1 and CDR2 (germline): GTSNPN, SVGIG (reference sequence). Unmatched junction bases numbered 5, after V lost 3 bases and J lost 5 bases. This CDR3 reads CAWRLAGAIDTQYF. The CDR3 nucleotides are TGTGCCTGGAGGCTAGCGGGAGCGATAGATACGCAGTATTTT.

The gene calls are TRBV6-6 and TRBJ2-7; a possible D gene is TRBD1 (5 bases). CDR1 is MNHNY and CDR2 is SVGAGI in the germline V gene (reference sequence). Trimming left V 7 bases short and J 2 bases short, with 12 bases between. The CDR3 covers 13 residues. CDR3 loop: CASILGRAYEQYF. The CDR3 bases are TGTGCCAGCATTCTAGGCAGGGCCTACGAGCAGTACTTC.

The chain links TRBV6-5 to TRBJ1-5; TRBD1 aligns across 7 bases. The CDR3 has 14 residues. The V gene's germline CDR1 is MNHEY and CDR2 SVGAGI. Unmatched junction bases numbered 2, after V lost 4 bases and J lost 2 bases. The CDR3 protein is CASSSGQGNQPQHF. CDR3 nucleotides: TGTGCCAGCAGTTCCGGACAGGGCAATCAGCCCCAGCATTTT.

The chain employs TRBV9 and TRBJ2-6; 8 nucleotides line up with TRBD1. The CDR3 consists of 18 residues. The trim removed 3 bases at V and 0 bases at J, leaving 8 bases unmatched. The V gene's germline CDR1 is SGDLS and CDR2 YYNGEE. CDR3 DNA sequence: TGTGCCAGCAGCGAAAGGGGGACAGGACGCTCTGGGGCCAACGTCCTGACTTTC. It encodes CASSERGTGRSGANVLTF.

DNA for the CDR3: TGTGCCAGCAGGCGTCTCGGGGAGGACAATGAGCAGTTCTTC. This encodes CASRRLGEDNEQFF. This rearrangement joins TRBV5-4 to TRBJ2-1; weak D call: TRBD2 (6 bases). CDR3 length equals 14 residues. The germline V gene encodes CDR1 SGHNT and CDR2 YYREEE (reference sequence). Trimming removed 5 bases from V and 5 bases from J, with 14 bases in between.